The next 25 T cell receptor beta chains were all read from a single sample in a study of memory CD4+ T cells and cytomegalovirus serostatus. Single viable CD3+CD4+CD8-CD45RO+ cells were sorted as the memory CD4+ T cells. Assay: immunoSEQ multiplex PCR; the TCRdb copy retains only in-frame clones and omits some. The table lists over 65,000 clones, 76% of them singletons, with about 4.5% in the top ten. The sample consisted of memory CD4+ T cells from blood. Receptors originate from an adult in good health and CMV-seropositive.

This chain's CDR3 is CATSRVGAGETQYF. The CDR3, as DNA: TGTGCCACCAGCAGGGTCGGGGCCGGTGAGACCCAGTACTTC. The rearrangement uses TRBV15 and TRBJ2-5; D might be TRBD1 or TRBD2, each matching 5 bases. CDR1 is LNHNV and CDR2 is YYDKDF in the germline V gene (reference sequence). Trimming left V 3 bases short and J 5 bases short, with 13 bases between. The CDR3 contains 14 residues. Supplemented by reference TRBV15 and TRBJ2-5, the full variable domain reads DAMVIQNPRYQVTQFGKPVTLSCSQTLNHNVMYWYQQKSSQAPKLLFHYYDKDFNNEADTPDNFQSRRPNTSFCFLDIRSPGLGDTAMYLCATSRVGAGETQYFGPGTRLLVL.

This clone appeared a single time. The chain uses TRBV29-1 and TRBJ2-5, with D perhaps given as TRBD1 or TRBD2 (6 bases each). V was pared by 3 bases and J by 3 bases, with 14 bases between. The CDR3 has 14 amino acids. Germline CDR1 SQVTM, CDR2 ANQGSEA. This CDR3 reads CSVEGGHSEETQYF. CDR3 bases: TGCAGCGTTGAGGGGGGCCACTCCGAAGAGACCCAGTACTTC.

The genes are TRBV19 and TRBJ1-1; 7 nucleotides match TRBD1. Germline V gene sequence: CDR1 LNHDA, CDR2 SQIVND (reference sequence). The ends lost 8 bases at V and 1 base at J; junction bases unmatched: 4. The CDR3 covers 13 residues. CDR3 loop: CASWDSRNTEAFF. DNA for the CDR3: TGTGCCAGTTGGGACAGCCGGAACACTGAAGCTTTCTTT. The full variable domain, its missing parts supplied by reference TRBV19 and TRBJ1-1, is DGGITQSPKYLFRKEGQNVTLSCEQNLNHDAMYWYRQDPGQGLRLIYYSQIVNDFQKGDIAEGYSVSREKKESFPLTVTSAQKNPTAFYLCASWDSRNTEAFFGQGTRLTVV.

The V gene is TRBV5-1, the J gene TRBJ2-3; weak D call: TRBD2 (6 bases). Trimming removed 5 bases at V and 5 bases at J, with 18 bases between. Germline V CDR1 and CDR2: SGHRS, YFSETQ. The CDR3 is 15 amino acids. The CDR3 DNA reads TGCGCCAGCAGGGATCGCGGGACTTTGGAAGATACGCAGTATTTT. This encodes CASRDRGTLEDTQYF.

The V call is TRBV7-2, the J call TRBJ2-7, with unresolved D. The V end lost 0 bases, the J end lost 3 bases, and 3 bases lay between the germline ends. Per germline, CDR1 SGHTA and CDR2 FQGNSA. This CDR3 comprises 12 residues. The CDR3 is CASSLAFYEQYF. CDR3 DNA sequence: TGTGCCAGCAGCTTAGCTTTCTACGAGCAGTACTTC.

CDR3 amino acids: CASSSNNQETQYF. DNA for the CDR3: TGTGCCAGCTCATCGAACAATCAAGAGACCCAGTACTTC. This rearrangement joins TRBV18 to TRBJ2-5; D unresolved. The V end was cut by 5 bases, the J end by 2 bases, with 9 bases between. The CDR3 runs to 13 residues. In germline, CDR1 is KGHSH, CDR2 LQKENI.

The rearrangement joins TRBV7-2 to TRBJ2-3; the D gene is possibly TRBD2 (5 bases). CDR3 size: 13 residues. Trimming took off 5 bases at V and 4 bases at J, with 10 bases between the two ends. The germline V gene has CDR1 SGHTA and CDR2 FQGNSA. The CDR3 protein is CASSPRTADTQYF. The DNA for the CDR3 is TGTGCCAGCAGCCCTCGGACTGCAGATACGCAGTATTTT.

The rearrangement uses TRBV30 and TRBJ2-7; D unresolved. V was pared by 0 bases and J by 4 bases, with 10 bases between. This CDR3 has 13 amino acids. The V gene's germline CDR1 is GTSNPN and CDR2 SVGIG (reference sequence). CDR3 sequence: CAWSVPGKYEQYF. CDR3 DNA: TGTGCCTGGAGTGTACCTGGGAAGTACGAGCAGTACTTC.

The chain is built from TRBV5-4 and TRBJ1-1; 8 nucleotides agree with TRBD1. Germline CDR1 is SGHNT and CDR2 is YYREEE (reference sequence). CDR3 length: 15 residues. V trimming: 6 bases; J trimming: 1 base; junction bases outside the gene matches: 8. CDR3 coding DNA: TGTGCCAGCACCATGGACAGGGCGGGGAACACTGAAGCTTTCTTT. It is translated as CASTMDRAGNTEAFF.

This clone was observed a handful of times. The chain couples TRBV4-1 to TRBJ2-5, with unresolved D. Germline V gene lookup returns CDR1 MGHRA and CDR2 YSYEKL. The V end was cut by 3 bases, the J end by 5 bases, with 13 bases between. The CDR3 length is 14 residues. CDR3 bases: TGCGCCAGCAGCCAGGGTCAAACAGTGGAGACCCAGTACTTC. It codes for CASSQGQTVETQYF.

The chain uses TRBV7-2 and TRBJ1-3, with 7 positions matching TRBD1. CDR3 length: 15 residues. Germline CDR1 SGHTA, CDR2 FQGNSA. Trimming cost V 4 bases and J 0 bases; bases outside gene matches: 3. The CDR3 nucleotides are TGTGCCAGCAGCTATGGACAGGTCTCTGGAAACACCATATATTTT. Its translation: CASSYGQVSGNTIYF.

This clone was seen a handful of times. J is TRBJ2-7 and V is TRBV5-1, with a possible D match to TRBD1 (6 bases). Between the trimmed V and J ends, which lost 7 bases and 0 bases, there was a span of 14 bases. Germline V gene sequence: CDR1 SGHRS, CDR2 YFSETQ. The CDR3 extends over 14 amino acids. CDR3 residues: CASSQGPSSYEQYF. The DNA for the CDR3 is TGCGCCAGCTCCCAGGGGCCTAGCTCCTACGAGCAGTACTTC.

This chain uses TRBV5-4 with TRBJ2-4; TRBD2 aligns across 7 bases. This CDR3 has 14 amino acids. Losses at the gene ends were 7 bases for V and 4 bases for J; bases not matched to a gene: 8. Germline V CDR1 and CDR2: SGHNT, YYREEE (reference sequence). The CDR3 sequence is CASFHGGGKNIQYF. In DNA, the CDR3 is TGTGCCAGCTTCCATGGGGGGGGGAAAAACATTCAGTACTTC.

CDR3 sequence: CASSLISSTDTQYF. DNA of the CDR3: TGTGCCAGCAGCTTGATCTCTAGCACAGATACGCAGTATTTT. This chain uses TRBV6-6 with TRBJ2-3, with unresolved D. Germline V CDR1 and CDR2: MNHNY, SVGAGI (reference sequence). With 6 bases removed from V and 0 bases from J, the gap between germline ends came to 10 bases. The CDR3 loop spans 14 amino acids.

The CDR3 DNA follows: TGTGCCAGTAGTCCCGGTGGTCGGGACAGGGGTGGGGAGCAGTACTTC. Translated, it gives CASSPGGRDRGGEQYF. The gene calls are TRBV19 and TRBJ2-7; 10 nucleotides agree with TRBD1. This CDR3 is 16 amino acids long. In germline, CDR1 is LNHDA, CDR2 SQIVND (reference sequence). V lost 5 bases, J lost 7 bases, and 14 bases stayed unmatched.

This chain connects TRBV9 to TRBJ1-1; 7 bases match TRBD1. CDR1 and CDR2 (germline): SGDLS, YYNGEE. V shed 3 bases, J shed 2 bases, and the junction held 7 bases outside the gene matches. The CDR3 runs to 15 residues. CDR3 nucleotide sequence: TGTGCCAGCAGCGCCAGACAGGGTAGTAACACTGAAGCTTTCTTT. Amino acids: CASSARQGSNTEAFF.

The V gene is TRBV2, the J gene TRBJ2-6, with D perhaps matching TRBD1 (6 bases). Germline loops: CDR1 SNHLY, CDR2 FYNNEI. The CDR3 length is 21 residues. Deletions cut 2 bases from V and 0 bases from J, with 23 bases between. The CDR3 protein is CASSEKRAGQIKSSGANVLTF. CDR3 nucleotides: TGTGCCAGCAGTGAAAAAAGAGCCGGACAGATTAAGAGCTCTGGGGCCAACGTCCTGACTTTC.

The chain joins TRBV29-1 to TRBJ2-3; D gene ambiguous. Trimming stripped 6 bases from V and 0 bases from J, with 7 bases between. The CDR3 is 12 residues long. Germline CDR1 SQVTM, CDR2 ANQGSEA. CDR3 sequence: CSVATSTDTQYF. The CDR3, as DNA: TGCAGCGTGGCGACTAGCACAGATACGCAGTATTTT.

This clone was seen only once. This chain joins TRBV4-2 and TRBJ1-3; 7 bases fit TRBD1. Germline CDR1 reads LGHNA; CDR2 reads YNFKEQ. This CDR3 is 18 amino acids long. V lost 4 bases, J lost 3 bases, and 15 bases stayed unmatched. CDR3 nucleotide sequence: TGTGCCAGCAGCCGATTCCGGGAACAGGGGAAAGGTGGAAACACCATATATTTT. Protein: CASSRFREQGKGGNTIYF.

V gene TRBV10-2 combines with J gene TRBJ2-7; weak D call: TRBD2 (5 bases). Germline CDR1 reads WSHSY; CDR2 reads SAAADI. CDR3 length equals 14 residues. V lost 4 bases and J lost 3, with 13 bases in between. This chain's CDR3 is CASSGPDSNYEQYF. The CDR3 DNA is TGCGCCAGCAGTGGGCCGGACTCTAACTACGAGCAGTACTTC.

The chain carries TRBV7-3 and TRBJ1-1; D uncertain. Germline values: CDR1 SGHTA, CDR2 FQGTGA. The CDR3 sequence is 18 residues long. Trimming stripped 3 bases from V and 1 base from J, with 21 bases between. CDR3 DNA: TGTGCCAGCAGCTTCCTAAGCCAACCCCCGGCAGGGAACACTGAAGCTTTCTTT. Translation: CASSFLSQPPAGNTEAFF.

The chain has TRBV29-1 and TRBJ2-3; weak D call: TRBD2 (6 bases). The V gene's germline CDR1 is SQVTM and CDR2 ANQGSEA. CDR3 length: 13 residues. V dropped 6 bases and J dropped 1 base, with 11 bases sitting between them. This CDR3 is CSVNTGGTDTQYF. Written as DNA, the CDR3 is TGCAGCGTGAACACGGGGGGCACAGATACGCAGTATTTT.

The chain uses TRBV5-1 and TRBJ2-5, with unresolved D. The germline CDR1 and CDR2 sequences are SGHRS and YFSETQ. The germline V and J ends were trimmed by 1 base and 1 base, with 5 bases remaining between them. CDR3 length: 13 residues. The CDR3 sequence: CASSLRVQETQYF. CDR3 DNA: TGCGCCAGCAGCTTGCGCGTCCAAGAGACCCAGTACTTC.

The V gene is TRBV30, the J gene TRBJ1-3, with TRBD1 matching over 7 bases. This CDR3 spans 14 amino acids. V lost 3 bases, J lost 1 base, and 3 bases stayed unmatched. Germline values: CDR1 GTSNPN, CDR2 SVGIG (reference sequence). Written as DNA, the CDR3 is TGTGCCTGGAGGGGGGGACAGTCTGGAAACACCATATATTTT. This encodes CAWRGGQSGNTIYF. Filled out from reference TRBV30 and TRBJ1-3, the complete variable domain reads SQTIHQWPATLVQPVGSPLSLECTVEGTSNPNLYWYRQAAGRGLQLLFYSVGIGQISSEVPQNLSASRPQDRQFILSSKKLLLSDSGFYLCAWRGGQSGNTIYFGEGSWLTVV.

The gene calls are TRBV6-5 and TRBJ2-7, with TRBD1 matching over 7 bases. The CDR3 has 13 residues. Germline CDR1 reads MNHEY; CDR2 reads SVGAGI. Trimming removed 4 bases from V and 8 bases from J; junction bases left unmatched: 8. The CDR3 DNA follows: TGTGCCAGCAGTTCCACCACAGGGGAGAAGCAGTACTTC. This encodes CASSSTTGEKQYF.